The 10 T cell receptor beta chains below come from one sample, sequenced in a study of CD8 T cells in ankylosing spondylitis. Using its own MiXCR run on the 5' RACE reads, TCRdb lists one record per CDR3 protein. The data show hundreds of thousands of distinct CDR3 sequences, roughly a third seen once. The sample comprised blood, either unsorted or a sorted T cell fraction (not recorded which). The source is a male donor with ankylosing spondylitis or in good health (not recorded which).

This clonotype was seen more than once but under ten times. This chain links TRBV9 with TRBJ2-7, with a tentative D call TRBD2 (5 bases). V gave up 1 base and J gave up 0 bases, with 17 bases separating them. Per germline, CDR1 SGDLS and CDR2 YYNGEE. This CDR3 region has 17 residues. CDR3 amino acids: CASSVSESPGDSYEQYF. The DNA of the CDR3 is TGTGCCAGCAGCGTATCTGAATCCCCCGGGGACTCCTACGAGCAGTACTTC.

This clonotype was counted a few times. The CDR3 reads CASSLAFDFRNEQFF. The CDR3 coding sequence is TGTGCCAGCAGTTTAGCGTTCGATTTCCGTAATGAGCAGTTCTTC. The rearrangement joins TRBV12-3 or TRBV12-4 to TRBJ2-1; D is uncertain. CDR3 size: 15 residues. Trimming took 0 bases from V and 7 from J, leaving 13 bases between them.

The rearrangement links TRBV29-1 to TRBJ2-2; D is unclear. The V gene lost 4 bases and the J gene lost 6 bases, with 9 bases spanning the gap. The germline CDR1 and CDR2 sequences are SQVTM and ANQGSEA. CDR3 length equals 12 residues. CDR3 sequence (DNA): TGCAGCGTTGTGTTGGGTTCCGGGGAGCTGTTTTTT. Translation gives CSVVLGSGELFF.

The chain couples TRBV20-1 to TRBJ1-6; no firm D call. This CDR3 region has 15 residues. V lost 3 bases to trimming and J lost 9 bases, with 18 bases between them. Germline CDR1 reads DFQATT; CDR2 reads SNEGSKA (reference sequence). CDR3 bases: TGCAGTGCTAGCAGAGGTGGCATTGGTTCTTCACCCCTCCACTTT. Amino acid sequence: CSASRGGIGSSPLHF.

In this sample, this clonotype turned up a few times. The rearrangement uses TRBV7-6 and TRBJ2-3; TRBD2 agrees at 7 bases. The germline CDR1 and CDR2 sequences are SGHVS and FNYEAQ. V shed 4 bases and J 2 bases; nucleotides not matched to a gene: 6. The CDR3 extends over 15 amino acids. DNA for the CDR3: TGTGCCAGCAGCTACGGGACTACTCACACAGATACGCAGTATTTT. Translated: CASSYGTTHTDTQYF.

The chain is built from TRBV6-5 and TRBJ1-1; 7 positions agree with TRBD1. The CDR3 sequence is 15 residues long. With V trimmed by 2 bases and J by 4 bases, 7 bases remained unmatched. Germline CDR1 and CDR2: MNHEY and SVGAGI. The CDR3 sequence: CASSYAGGKGTEAFF. CDR3 in DNA: TGTGCCAGCAGTTACGCAGGGGGGAAGGGCACTGAAGCTTTCTTT.

The chain recombines TRBV12-3 or TRBV12-4 with TRBJ1-1; unclear D gene. The CDR3 is made up of 13 amino acids. V was pared by 8 bases and J by 0 bases, with 10 bases between. CDR3 protein: CASGGRMNTEAFF. The CDR3 DNA follows: TGTGCCAGCGGTGGGAGGATGAACACTGAAGCTTTCTTT.

J is TRBJ1-5 and V is TRBV5-1, with 7 bases fitting TRBD1. This CDR3 has 17 residues. Germline CDR1 and CDR2: SGHRS and YFSETQ. V gave up 2 bases and J gave up 3 bases; unmatched junction bases: 11. CDR3 in amino acids: CASSFQGSGQTNQPQHF. Here the CDR3 DNA reads TGCGCCAGCAGCTTTCAAGGATCGGGACAGACCAATCAGCCCCAGCATTTT.

The chain carries TRBV10-1 and TRBJ1-5; no reliable D call. Germline V gives CDR1 WNHNN, CDR2 SYGVQD (reference sequence). The CDR3 is 15 amino acids. Trimming took off 0 bases at V and 3 bases at J, with 9 bases between the two ends. The CDR3 DNA reads as TGCGCCAGCAGTGAGTCTCACAGAAACAATCAGCCCCAGCATTTT. Its translation is CASSESHRNNQPQHF.

In its sample, this clonotype was seen many times. V is TRBV6-5 and J is TRBJ2-2; maybe TRBD2 (5 bases). Germline loops: CDR1 MNHEY, CDR2 SVGAGI. The CDR3 runs to 15 residues. The ends were cut back, 0 bases at V and 4 bases at J, with 9 bases in the middle. Written as DNA, the CDR3 is TGTGCCAGCAGTTACTCATCAGGACTCACCGGGGAGCTGTTTTTT. Encoded protein: CASSYSSGLTGELFF.